Listed below are T cell receptor beta chains from one sample, sequenced in a study of T cell responses to AZD1222 COVID-19 vaccine. Only in-frame clones appear in the TCRdb table, and some are missing; sequencing was by immunoSEQ multiplex PCR. Seen here are around 100,000 clones, roughly nine tenths observed once, and the top ten hold under 2%. Sequencing used peripheral blood, obtained on day 0 of AZD1222 vaccination. These receptors all stem from an adult in good health. CDR3s include the opening cysteine and the closing phenylalanine or tryptophan. The D gene is left open where the match is weak. The size entry is marked missing in some rows and otherwise reads once, few, many or a size class.

clone size: -
J gene: TRBJ1-5
V gene: TRBV19
D gene: TRBD1
CDR3 DNA: TGTGCCAGTAGTATAGGGACGGGACAGAAAGGGAGTCAGCCCCAGCATTTT
CDR3 protein: CASSIGTGQKGSQPQHF

clone size: -
J gene: TRBJ2-1
V gene: TRBV13
D gene: -
CDR3 DNA: TGTGCCAGCAGCTTAGATCCGGGACCTGTGGCTGAGCAGTTCTTC
CDR3 protein: CASSLDPGPVAEQFF

clone size: few
J gene: TRBJ1-2
V gene: TRBV7-9
D gene: -
CDR3 DNA: TGTGCCAGCAGCTTAGGACGGGACACCAACTATGGCTACACCTTC
CDR3 protein: CASSLGRDTNYGYTF

clone size: -
J gene: TRBJ2-1
V gene: TRBV14
D gene: -
CDR3 DNA: TGTGCCAGCAGCCCGGACAGAGAGAAATCCTACAATGAGCAGTTCTTC
CDR3 protein: CASSPDREKSYNEQFF

clone size: -
J gene: TRBJ2-3
V gene: TRBV6-2/TRBV6-3
D gene: -
CDR3 DNA: TGTGCCAGCAGTTATGCAGAGACAGATACGCAGTATTTT
CDR3 protein: CASSYAETDTQYF

clone size: -
J gene: TRBJ2-7
V gene: TRBV4-1
D gene: TRBD1
CDR3 DNA: TGCGCCAGCAGCCAAGTAGTGGGACAGGGGGGGTCCTACGAGCAGTACTTC
CDR3 protein: CASSQVVGQGGSYEQYF

clone size: -
J gene: TRBJ2-7
V gene: TRBV5-5
D gene: -
CDR3 DNA: TGTGCCAGCAGCTTGCAAGGGAGCTACGAGCAGTACTTC
CDR3 protein: CASSLQGSYEQYF

clone size: -
J gene: TRBJ2-5
V gene: TRBV4-2
D gene: -
CDR3 DNA: TGTGCCAGCAGCCAAACGGGCGGTCAACAAGAGACCCAGTACTTC
CDR3 protein: CASSQTGGQQETQYF

clone size: once
J gene: TRBJ1-5
V gene: TRBV5-1
D gene: TRBD1
CDR3 DNA: TGCGCCAGCAGCTTGGCAGGACAGGGTAATCAGCCCCAGCATTTT
CDR3 protein: CASSLAGQGNQPQHF

clone size: -
J gene: TRBJ2-7
V gene: TRBV13
D gene: TRBD1
CDR3 DNA: TGTGCCAGCAGGACCAAGGACAGGGGGCCCGAGCAGTACTTC
CDR3 protein: CASRTKDRGPEQYF

clone size: -
J gene: TRBJ1-1
V gene: TRBV9
D gene: -
CDR3 DNA: TGTGCCAGCAGGCCCCGACCCGGGAGGAACACTGAAGCTTTCTTT
CDR3 protein: CASRPRPGRNTEAFF

clone size: once
J gene: TRBJ2-1
V gene: TRBV5-6
D gene: TRBD2
CDR3 DNA: TGTGCCAGCAGCTTGTTGACCCCGATGGGAGGGTACAATGAGCAGTTCTTC
CDR3 protein: CASSLLTPMGGYNEQFF

clone size: -
J gene: TRBJ2-5
V gene: TRBV5-6
D gene: -
CDR3 DNA: TGTGCCAGCAGCTTGGGACAGGAGCAAGAGACCCAGTACTTC
CDR3 protein: CASSLGQEQETQYF

clone size: once
J gene: TRBJ2-1
V gene: TRBV2
D gene: TRBD2
CDR3 DNA: TGTGCCAGCAGTCCCCGAGGGACTAGCGGGAGGGTGTACAATGAGCAGTTCTTC
CDR3 protein: CASSPRGTSGRVYNEQFF

clone size: -
J gene: TRBJ1-6
V gene: TRBV6-1
D gene: -
CDR3 DNA: TGTGCCAGCAGTGAACCACAGGGATTCTCACCCCTCCACTTT
CDR3 protein: CASSEPQGFSPLHF

clone size: -
J gene: TRBJ2-5
V gene: TRBV19
D gene: -
CDR3 DNA: TGTGCCAGTAGCGACGAGGCGCCGGTGGGAGGAGAGACCCAGTACTTC
CDR3 protein: CASSDEAPVGGETQYF